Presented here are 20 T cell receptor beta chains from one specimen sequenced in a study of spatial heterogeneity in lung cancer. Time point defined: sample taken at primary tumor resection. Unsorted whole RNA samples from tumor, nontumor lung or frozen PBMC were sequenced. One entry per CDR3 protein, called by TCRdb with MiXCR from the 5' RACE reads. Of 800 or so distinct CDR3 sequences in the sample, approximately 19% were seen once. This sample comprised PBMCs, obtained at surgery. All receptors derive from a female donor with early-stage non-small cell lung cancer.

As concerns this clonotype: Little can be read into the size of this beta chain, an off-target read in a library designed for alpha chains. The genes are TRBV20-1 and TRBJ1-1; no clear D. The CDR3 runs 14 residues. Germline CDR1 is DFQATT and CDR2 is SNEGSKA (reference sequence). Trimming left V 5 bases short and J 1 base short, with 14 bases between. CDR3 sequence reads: CSAWEAEGNTEAFF. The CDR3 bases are TGCAGTGCTTGGGAGGCGGAAGGGAACACTGAAGCTTTCTTT.

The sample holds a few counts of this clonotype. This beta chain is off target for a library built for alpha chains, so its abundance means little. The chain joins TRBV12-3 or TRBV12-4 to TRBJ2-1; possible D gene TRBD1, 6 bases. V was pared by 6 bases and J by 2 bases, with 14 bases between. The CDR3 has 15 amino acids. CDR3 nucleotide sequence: TGTGCCAGCAGCCTGGGGGCAGGGGCCTACAATGAGCAGTTCTTC. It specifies CASSLGAGAYNEQFF.

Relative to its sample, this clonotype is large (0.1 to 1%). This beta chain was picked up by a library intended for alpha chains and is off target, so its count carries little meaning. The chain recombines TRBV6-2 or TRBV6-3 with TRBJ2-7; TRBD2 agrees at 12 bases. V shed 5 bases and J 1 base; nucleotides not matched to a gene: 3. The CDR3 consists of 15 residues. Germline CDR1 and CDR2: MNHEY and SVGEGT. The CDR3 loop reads CASSDTSGGSYEQYF. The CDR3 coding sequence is TGTGCCAGCAGTGACACTAGCGGGGGGTCCTACGAGCAGTACTTC.

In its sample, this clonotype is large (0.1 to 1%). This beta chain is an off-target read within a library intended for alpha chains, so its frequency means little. The CDR3: CASSVATGSRQYF. The CDR3 nucleotides read TGTGCCAGCAGCGTAGCGACAGGGTCACGTCAGTACTTC. This chain uses TRBV9 with TRBJ2-7; TRBD1 matches 7 bases. The trim removed 0 bases at V and 10 bases at J, leaving 7 bases unmatched. This CDR3 has 13 residues. The germline V gene encodes CDR1 SGDLS and CDR2 YYNGEE.

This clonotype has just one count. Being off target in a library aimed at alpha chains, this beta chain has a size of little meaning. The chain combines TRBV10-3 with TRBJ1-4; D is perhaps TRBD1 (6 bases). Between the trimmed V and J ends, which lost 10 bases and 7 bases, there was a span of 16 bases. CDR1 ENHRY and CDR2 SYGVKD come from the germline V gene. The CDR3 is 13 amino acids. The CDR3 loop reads CATGRGSGEKLFF. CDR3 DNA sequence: TGTGCCACCGGCAGGGGATCGGGTGAAAAACTGTTTTTT.

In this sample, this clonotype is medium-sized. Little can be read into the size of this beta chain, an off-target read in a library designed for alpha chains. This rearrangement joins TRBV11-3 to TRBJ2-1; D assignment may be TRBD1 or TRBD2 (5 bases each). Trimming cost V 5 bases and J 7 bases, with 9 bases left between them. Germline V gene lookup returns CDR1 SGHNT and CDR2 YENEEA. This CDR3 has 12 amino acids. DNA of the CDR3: TGTGCCAGCAGCGGCTGGGGGAATGAGCAGTTCTTC. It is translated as CASSGWGNEQFF.

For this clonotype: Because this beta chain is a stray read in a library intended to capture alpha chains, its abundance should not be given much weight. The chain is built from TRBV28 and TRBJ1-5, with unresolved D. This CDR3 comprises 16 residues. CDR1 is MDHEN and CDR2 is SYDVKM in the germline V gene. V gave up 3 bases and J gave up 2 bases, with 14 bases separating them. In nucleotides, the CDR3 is TGTGCCAGCAGTTTCGAAGGGTATTCTGGCAATCAGCCCCAGCATTTT. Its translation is CASSFEGYSGNQPQHF.

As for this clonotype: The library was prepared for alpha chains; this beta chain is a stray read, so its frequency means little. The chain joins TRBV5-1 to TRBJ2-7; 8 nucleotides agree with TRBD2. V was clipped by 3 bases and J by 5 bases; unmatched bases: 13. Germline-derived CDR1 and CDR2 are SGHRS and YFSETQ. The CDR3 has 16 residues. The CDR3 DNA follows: TGCGCCAGCAGCTCGGGAGGGCGACTGGCGAACCACGAGCAGTACTTC. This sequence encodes CASSSGGRLANHEQYF.

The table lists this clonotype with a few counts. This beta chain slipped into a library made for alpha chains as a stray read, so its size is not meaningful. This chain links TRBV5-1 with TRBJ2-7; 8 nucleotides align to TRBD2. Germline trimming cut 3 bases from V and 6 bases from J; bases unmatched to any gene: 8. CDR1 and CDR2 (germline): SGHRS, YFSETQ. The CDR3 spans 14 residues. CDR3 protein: CASSSIAGTVEQYF. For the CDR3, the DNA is TGCGCCAGCAGCTCGATAGCGGGAACAGTCGAGCAGTACTTC.

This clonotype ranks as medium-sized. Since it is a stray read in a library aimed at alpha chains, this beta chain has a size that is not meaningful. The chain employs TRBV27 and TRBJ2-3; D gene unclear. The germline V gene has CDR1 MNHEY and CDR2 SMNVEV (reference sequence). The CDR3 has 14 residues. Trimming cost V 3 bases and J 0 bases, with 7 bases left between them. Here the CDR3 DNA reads TGTGCCAGCAGTTTCTACAGCAGCACAGATACGCAGTATTTT. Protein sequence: CASSFYSSTDTQYF.

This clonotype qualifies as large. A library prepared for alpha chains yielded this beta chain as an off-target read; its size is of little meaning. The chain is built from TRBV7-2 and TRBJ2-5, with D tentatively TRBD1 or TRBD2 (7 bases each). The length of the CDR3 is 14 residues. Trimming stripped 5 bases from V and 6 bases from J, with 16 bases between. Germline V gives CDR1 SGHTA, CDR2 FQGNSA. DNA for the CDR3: TGTGCCAGCAGCCAGGGGGGGCAGGGAAAGACCCAGTACTTC. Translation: CASSQGGQGKTQYF.

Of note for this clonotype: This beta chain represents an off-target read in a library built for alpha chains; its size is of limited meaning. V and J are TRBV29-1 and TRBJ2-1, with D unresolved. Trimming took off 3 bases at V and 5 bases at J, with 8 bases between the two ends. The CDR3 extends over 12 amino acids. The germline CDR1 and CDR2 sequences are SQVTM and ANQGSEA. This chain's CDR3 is CSVEFLNNEQFF. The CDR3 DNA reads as TGCAGCGTTGAGTTCCTAAACAATGAGCAGTTCTTC.

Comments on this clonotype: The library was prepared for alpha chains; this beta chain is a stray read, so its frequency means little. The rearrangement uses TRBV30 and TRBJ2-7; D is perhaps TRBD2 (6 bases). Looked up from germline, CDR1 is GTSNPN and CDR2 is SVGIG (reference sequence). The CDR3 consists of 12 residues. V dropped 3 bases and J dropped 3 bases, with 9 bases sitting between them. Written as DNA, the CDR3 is TGTGCCTGGAGCCGCGGGGACTACGAGCAGTACTTC. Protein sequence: CAWSRGDYEQYF.

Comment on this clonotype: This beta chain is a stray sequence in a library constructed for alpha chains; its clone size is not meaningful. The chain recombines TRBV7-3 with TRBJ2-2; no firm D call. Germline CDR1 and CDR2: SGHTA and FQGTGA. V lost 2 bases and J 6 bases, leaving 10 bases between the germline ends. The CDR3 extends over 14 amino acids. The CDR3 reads CASSLSSGAGELFF. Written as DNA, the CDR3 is TGTGCCAGCAGCTTATCTTCTGGAGCCGGGGAGCTGTTTTTT.

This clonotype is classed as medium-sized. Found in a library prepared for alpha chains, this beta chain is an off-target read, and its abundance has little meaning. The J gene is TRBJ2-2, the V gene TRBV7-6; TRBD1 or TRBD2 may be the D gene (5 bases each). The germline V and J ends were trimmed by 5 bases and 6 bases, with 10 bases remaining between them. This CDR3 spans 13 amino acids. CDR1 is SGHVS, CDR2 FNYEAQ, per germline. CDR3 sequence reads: CASSPGDAGELFF. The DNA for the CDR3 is TGTGCCAGCAGCCCCGGGGACGCCGGGGAGCTGTTTTTT.

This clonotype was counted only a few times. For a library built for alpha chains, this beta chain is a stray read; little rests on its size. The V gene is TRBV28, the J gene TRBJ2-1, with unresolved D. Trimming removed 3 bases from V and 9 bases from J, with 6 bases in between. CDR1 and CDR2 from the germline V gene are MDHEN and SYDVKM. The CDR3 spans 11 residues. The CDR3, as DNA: TGTGCCAGCAGTTTCCCTAGTGAGCAGTTCTTC. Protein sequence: CASSFPSEQFF. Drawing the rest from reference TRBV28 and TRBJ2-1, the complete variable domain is DVKVTQSSRYLVKRTGEKVFLECVQDMDHENMFWYRQDPGLGLRLIYFSYDVKMKEKGDIPEGYSVSREKKERFSLILESASTNQTSMYLCASSFPSEQFFGPGTRLTVL.

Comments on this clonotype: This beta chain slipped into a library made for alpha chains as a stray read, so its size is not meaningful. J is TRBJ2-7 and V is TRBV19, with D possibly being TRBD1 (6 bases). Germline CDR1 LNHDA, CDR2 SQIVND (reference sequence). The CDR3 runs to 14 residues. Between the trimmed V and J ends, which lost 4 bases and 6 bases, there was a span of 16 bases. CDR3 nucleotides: TGTGCCAGTAGTACGAGACAGGACCTGTCCGAGCAGTACTTC. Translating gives CASSTRQDLSEQYF.

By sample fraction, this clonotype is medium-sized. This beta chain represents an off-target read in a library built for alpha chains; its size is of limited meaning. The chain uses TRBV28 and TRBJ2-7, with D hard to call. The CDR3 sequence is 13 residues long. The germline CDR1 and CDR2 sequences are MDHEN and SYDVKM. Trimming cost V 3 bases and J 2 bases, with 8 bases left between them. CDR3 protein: CASSFRIPYEQYF. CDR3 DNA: TGTGCCAGCAGTTTCCGGATACCCTACGAGCAGTACTTC. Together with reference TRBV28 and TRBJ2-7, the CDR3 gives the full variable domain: DVKVTQSSRYLVKRTGEKVFLECVQDMDHENMFWYRQDPGLGLRLIYFSYDVKMKEKGDIPEGYSVSREKKERFSLILESASTNQTSMYLCASSFRIPYEQYFGPGTRLTVT.

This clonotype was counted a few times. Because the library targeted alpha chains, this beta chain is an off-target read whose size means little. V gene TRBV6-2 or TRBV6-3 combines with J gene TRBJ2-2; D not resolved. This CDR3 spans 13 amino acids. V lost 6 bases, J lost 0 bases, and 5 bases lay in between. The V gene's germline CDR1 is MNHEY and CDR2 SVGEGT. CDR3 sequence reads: CASRNANTGELFF. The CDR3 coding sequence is TGTGCCAGCAGGAATGCGAACACCGGGGAGCTGTTTTTT.

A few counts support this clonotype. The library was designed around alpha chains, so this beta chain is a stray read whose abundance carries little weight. The CDR3 spells CASSFGQGGEQYV. CDR3 nucleotide sequence: TGTGCCAGCAGTTTTGGCCAGGGAGGCGAGCAGTACGTC. The chain couples TRBV27 to TRBJ2-7, with D possibly TRBD2 on 6 matching bases. CDR3 length equals 13 residues. V was clipped by 3 bases and J by 6 bases, with 12 bases between them. The V gene's germline CDR1 is MNHEY and CDR2 SMNVEV (reference sequence).